The 27 T cell receptor beta chains below were found in one sample sequenced in a study of breast tumors, draining lymph nodes, adjacent tissues. Samples came from axillary lymph nodes draining the breast cancer. TCRdb ran MiXCR on the multiplex PCR reads and lists one entry per CDR3 protein. The sample contains about 230,000 distinct CDR3 sequences, 32% of which appear only once. Source material: axillary lymph node tissue. The receptors here all came from a female donor with breast cancer. Some clones in this sample may be carry-over from other donors' samples.

This clonotype was counted at least ten times. The chain combines TRBV6-6 with TRBJ2-3; D call uncertain. CDR1 and CDR2 (germline): MNHNY, SVGAGI (reference sequence). V was clipped by 2 bases and J by 1 base, with 7 bases between them. This CDR3 has 14 amino acids. The CDR3 bases are TGTGCCAGCAGTTACAGGACGGGCACAGATACGCAGTATTTT. Translating it yields CASSYRTGTDTQYF.

This clonotype occurred many times. The V gene is TRBV3-1, the J gene TRBJ2-5; tentative D call: TRBD2 (6 bases). The CDR3 is made up of 14 amino acids. V was clipped by 7 bases and J by 1 base, with 13 bases between them. Germline lookup yields CDR1 LGHDT and CDR2 YNNKEL (reference sequence). The CDR3 region has the DNA TGTGCCAGCACCCCCGGGGGATTCCAAGAGACCCAGTACTTC. Its protein is CASTPGGFQETQYF.

This clonotype was seen more than once but under ten times. This chain links TRBV27 with TRBJ2-1, with TRBD2 as a possible D gene (6 bases). Trimming removed 3 bases at V and 6 bases at J, with 15 bases between. The CDR3 totals 15 residues. Looked up from germline, CDR1 is MNHEY and CDR2 is SMNVEV (reference sequence). The CDR3 DNA reads as TGTGCCAGCAGTTTCCGGGAGTCCTCCCCCAATGAGCAGTTCTTC. Encoded protein: CASSFRESSPNEQFF.

This clonotype has a count of ten or more. The chain couples TRBV20-1 to TRBJ2-7; no firm D call. Per the germline V gene, CDR1 is DFQATT and CDR2 is SNEGSKA (reference sequence). Trimming shortened V by 0 bases and J by 1 base, and 10 bases separated the two germline ends. The CDR3 runs 14 residues. CDR3 coding DNA: TGCAGTGCTAGAGATCGTCGAGCTTCCTACGAGCAGTACTTC. The encoded protein is CSARDRRASYEQYF.

This clonotype has a count of ten or more. The rearrangement uses TRBV7-2 and TRBJ2-2; TRBD1 aligns across 9 bases. Germline V CDR1 and CDR2: SGHTA, FQGNSA. V lost 5 bases, J lost 7 bases, and 14 bases stayed unmatched. CDR3 length: 17 amino acids. CDR3 protein: CASSPRAGQGPGGELFF. As DNA, the CDR3 is TGTGCCAGCAGCCCCCGGGCGGGACAGGGTCCAGGCGGGGAGCTGTTTTTT.

DNA of the CDR3: TGTGCCAGCAGCTTACGGACAGGGGACAATGAGCAGTATTTT. Translation gives CASSLRTGDNEQYF. The chain has TRBV7-9 and TRBJ2-3, with TRBD1 matching 9 bases. This CDR3 is built from 14 residues. Germline lookup yields CDR1 SEHNR and CDR2 FQNEAQ (reference sequence). With 2 bases clipped from V and 11 bases from J, the junction kept 8 bases outside the gene matches.

This clonotype was counted only a few times. The genes are TRBV5-6 and TRBJ2-5; the D gene could be TRBD1 or TRBD2 (5 bases each). The V end lost 0 bases, the J end lost 2 bases, and 8 bases lay between the germline ends. The germline V gene has CDR1 SGHDT and CDR2 YYEEEE. The CDR3 runs 14 residues. This CDR3 is CASSLGGRQETQYF. CDR3 coding DNA: TGTGCCAGCAGCTTGGGGGGACGGCAAGAGACCCAGTACTTC. Complete variable domain (other parts from reference TRBV5-6 and TRBJ2-5): DAGVTQSPTHLIKTRGQQVTLRCSPKSGHDTVSWYQQALGQGPQFIFQYYEEEERQRGNFPDRFSGHQFPNYSSELNVNALLLGDSALYLCASSLGGRQETQYFGPGTRLLVL.

The genes are TRBV11-3 and TRBJ2-1, with TRBD1 matching over 7 bases. This CDR3 is 16 amino acids long. Trimming cost V 5 bases and J 4 bases; bases outside gene matches: 11. From germline, CDR1 is SGHNT and CDR2 YENEEA. The CDR3 sequence: CASSLFARGPYNEQFF. DNA of the CDR3: TGTGCCAGCAGCCTTTTTGCGAGGGGGCCTTACAATGAGCAGTTCTTC.

This clonotype was counted many times. V usage is TRBV11-2 and J usage is TRBJ2-7; weak D call: TRBD2 (5 bases). From germline, CDR1 is SGHAT and CDR2 FQNNGV. There are 13 residues in the CDR3. Trimming shortened V by 7 bases and J by 0 bases, and 10 bases separated the two germline ends. CDR3 region: CASTLSGSYEQYF. The CDR3 DNA follows: TGTGCCAGCACCCTAAGCGGCTCCTACGAGCAGTACTTC. Together with reference TRBV11-2 and TRBJ2-7, the CDR3 gives the full variable domain: EAGVAQSPRYKIIEKRQSVAFWCNPISGHATLYWYQQILGQGPKLLIQFQNNGVVDDSQLPKDRFSAERLKGVDSTLKIQPAKLEDSAVYLCASTLSGSYEQYFGPGTRLTVT.

With respect to this clonotype: An end of the junction does not agree with germline; a read error may underlie this. V and J are TRBV20-1 and TRBJ2-7; D gene unclear. From germline, CDR1 is DFQATT and CDR2 SNEGSKA (reference sequence). The CDR3 is 15 amino acids. This CDR3 reads CSARYGGFSSYKQYF. In nucleotides, the CDR3 is TGCAGTGCTAGATACGGTGGTTTTAGCTCCTACAAGCAGTACTTC.

This chain connects TRBV19 to TRBJ1-6; D gene ambiguous. Per the germline V gene, CDR1 is LNHDA and CDR2 is SQIVND (reference sequence). The CDR3 is 13 amino acids. Trimming removed 3 bases at V and 7 bases at J, with 7 bases between. CDR3 sequence reads: CASSIRGNSPLHF. As DNA, the CDR3 is TGTGCCAGTAGTATCCGGGGAAATTCACCCCTCCACTTT.

Details on this clonotype: A much larger clone is a single base away; this may be a read error. J is TRBJ2-1 and V is TRBV6-5; 14 bases are a match to TRBD2. Trimming at V came to 5 bases and at J to 9 bases, leaving 9 bases not matched to a gene. The length of the CDR3 is 16 residues. CDR1 is MNHEY, CDR2 SVGAGI, per germline. In DNA, the CDR3 is TGTGCCAGCAGTCGCGGGACTAGCGGGAGAATAGGTGAGCAGTTCTTC. The encoded protein is CASSRGTSGRIGEQFF.

This clonotype was found many times. The chain links TRBV7-2 to TRBJ1-5; no reliable D call. Trimming took off 4 bases at V and 0 bases at J, with 10 bases between the two ends. Germline CDR1 and CDR2: SGHTA and FQGNSA. The CDR3 extends over 15 amino acids. Here the CDR3 reads CASSSAPSSNQPQHF. The CDR3 nucleotides read TGTGCCAGCAGCTCCGCCCCTTCTAGCAATCAGCCCCAGCATTTT.

A note on this clonotype: The junction differs from germline at one of its ends, possibly a read error. The chain combines TRBV15 with TRBJ2-7; TRBD1 is a possible D gene (5 bases). Germline assignment: CDR1 LNHNV and CDR2 YYDKDF (reference sequence). The CDR3 covers 15 residues. The CDR3: CAASRDSGPGYEQYF. Here the CDR3 DNA reads TGTGCCGCCAGCAGGGATTCGGGCCCGGGTTACGAGCAGTACTTC.

This chain uses TRBV29-1 with TRBJ2-4; the match to TRBD1 covers 10 bases. V trimming: 4 bases; J trimming: 1 base; junction bases outside the gene matches: 7. Germline CDR1 is SQVTM and CDR2 is ANQGSEA. The CDR3 loop spans 16 amino acids. In DNA, the CDR3 is TGCAGCGTTGTAGGACAGGGGGGGGTTGCCAAAAACATTCAGTACTTC. Protein sequence: CSVVGQGGVAKNIQYF. Looking up the rest from reference TRBV29-1 and TRBJ2-4 gives the full variable domain: SAVISQKPSRDICQRGTSLTIQCQVDSQVTMMFWYRQQPGQSLTLIATANQGSEATYESGFVIDKFPISRPNLTFSTLTVSNMSPEDSSIYLCSVVGQGGVAKNIQYFGAGTRLSVL.

The table lists this clonotype with many counts. The chain recombines TRBV3-1 with TRBJ1-3; D gene ambiguous. Trimming stripped 4 bases from V and 2 bases from J, with 6 bases between. CDR1 is LGHDT, CDR2 YNNKEL, per germline (reference sequence). The CDR3 is 13 amino acids. The CDR3 nucleotides are TGTGCCAGCAGCCCTGACACTGGAAACACCATATATTTT. This encodes CASSPDTGNTIYF.

This clonotype was seen more than once but under ten times. This rearrangement joins TRBV18 to TRBJ1-5; D is uncertain. This CDR3 region has 14 residues. Germline CDR1 is KGHSH and CDR2 is LQKENI. Trimming took off 1 base at V and 5 bases at J, with 9 bases between the two ends. The CDR3 nucleotides are TGTGCCAGCTCACCACGTAACAGTGATCAGCCCCAGCATTTT. Its translation: CASSPRNSDQPQHF. Together with reference TRBV18 and TRBJ1-5, the CDR3 gives the full variable domain: NAGVMQNPRHLVRRRGQEARLRCSPMKGHSHVYWYRQLPEEGLKFMVYLQKENIIDESGMPKERFSAEFPKEGPSILRIQQVVRGDSAAYFCASSPRNSDQPQHFGDGTRLSIL.

This clonotype has only a few counts. The gene calls are TRBV28 and TRBJ1-5; TRBD1 might be the D (6 bases). The CDR3 runs to 15 residues. The V and J ends lost 6 bases and 0 bases respectively, with 12 bases between them. Germline CDR1 and CDR2: MDHEN and SYDVKM. In nucleotides, the CDR3 is TGTGCCAGCAGAAGGACAGTCATTAGCAATCAGCCCCAGCATTTT. This gives the protein CASRRTVISNQPQHF.

This clonotype has ten or more counts. The genes are TRBV5-8 and TRBJ2-7; TRBD1 matches 9 bases. The junction had 6 bases not matched to a gene; V was cut back by 5 bases and J by 6 bases. This CDR3 is built from 13 residues. Germline V gene sequence: CDR1 SGHTS, CDR2 YDEGEE. Here the CDR3 reads CASRTGGQGEQYF. CDR3 in DNA: TGTGCCAGCAGGACAGGGGGACAGGGCGAGCAGTACTTC.

This clonotype was detected ten times or more. The gene calls are TRBV4-1 and TRBJ1-2; D call uncertain. Germline V gene data show CDR1 as MGHRA and CDR2 as YSYEKL. V was pared by 0 bases and J by 3 bases, with 11 bases between. The CDR3 covers 15 residues. This CDR3 is CASSQDPDGDYGYTF. CDR3 sequence (DNA): TGCGCCAGCAGCCAAGATCCTGACGGGGACTATGGCTACACCTTC.

The chain joins TRBV7-6 to TRBJ2-5; D possibly uses TRBD1 or TRBD2 (6 bases each). Trimming took off 6 bases at V and 5 bases at J, with 13 bases between the two ends. The CDR3 has 13 residues. Per germline, CDR1 SGHVS and CDR2 FNYEAQ. The CDR3 DNA follows: TGTGCCAGCAGGGTAGGAGGGGGGGAGACCCAGTACTTC. Translating gives CASRVGGGETQYF.

This clonotype was seen many times. J is TRBJ2-7 and V is TRBV6-1; perhaps TRBD1 as D (6 bases). The CDR3 consists of 12 residues. Germline CDR1 MNHNS, CDR2 SASEGT. V lost 3 bases and J lost 7, with 10 bases in between. The CDR3 DNA sequence: TGTGCCAGCAGTGACAGGGGAAGAGAGCAGTACTTC. Amino acid sequence: CASSDRGREQYF.

On this clonotype: This may arise from a read error, as a much more abundant clone is one base away. V usage is TRBV6-6 and J usage is TRBJ2-2; 11 bases line up with TRBD2. CDR1 is MNHNY and CDR2 is SVGAGI in the germline V gene (reference sequence). The CDR3 has 17 residues. The CDR3 sequence: CASRTPGTSGGTREQFF. The CDR3 DNA is TGTGCCAGCAGAACCCCGGGGACTAGCGGAGGGACCAGGGAGCAGTTTTTT.

In its sample, this clonotype was seen many times. J is TRBJ1-2 and V is TRBV5-6; 7 positions agree with TRBD1. The V gene end was trimmed by 5 bases and the J gene end by 4 bases; junction bases not matched to a gene: 8. CDR1 SGHDT and CDR2 YYEEEE come from the germline V gene. This CDR3 comprises 14 residues. The CDR3 region is CASSRGQVFYGYTF. The CDR3 coding sequence is TGTGCCAGCAGTCGTGGACAGGTTTTCTATGGCTACACCTTC. The entire variable domain, with the rest obtained from reference TRBV5-6 and TRBJ1-2, is as follows: DAGVTQSPTHLIKTRGQQVTLRCSPKSGHDTVSWYQQALGQGPQFIFQYYEEEERQRGNFPDRFSGHQFPNYSSELNVNALLLGDSALYLCASSRGQVFYGYTFGSGTRLTVV.

In its sample, this clonotype was seen many times. The genes are TRBV6-1 and TRBJ2-5; 8 bases map to TRBD2. The CDR3 covers 16 residues. CDR1 and CDR2 (germline): MNHNS, SASEGT. Germline trimming cut 2 bases from V and 0 bases from J; bases unmatched to any gene: 5. CDR3 region: CASSEWVAGYQETQYF. CDR3 in DNA: TGTGCCAGCAGTGAATGGGTAGCGGGGTACCAAGAGACCCAGTACTTC.

This clonotype was detected ten times or more. The CDR3 spells CSISGGYEQYF. Written as DNA, the CDR3 is TGCAGTATCTCAGGGGGCTACGAGCAGTACTTC. This chain connects TRBV20-1 to TRBJ2-7, with 7 bases identical to TRBD1. Germline assignment: CDR1 DFQATT and CDR2 SNEGSKA (reference sequence). CDR3 size: 11 residues. The V and J ends lost 8 bases and 3 bases, in that order; junction bases with no gene match: 4.

About this clonotype: Mismatch with germline at one junction end may stem from a read error. The J gene is TRBJ2-6, the V gene TRBV7-9, with 9 positions matching TRBD1. The CDR3 runs 18 residues. Germline V gene sequence: CDR1 SEHNR, CDR2 FQNEAQ (reference sequence). CDR3 nucleotide sequence: TGTGCCAGCAGCCTACTCCCGGGACAGGGACCTGGGGCCCACGTCCTGACTTTC. Translating gives CASSLLPGQGPGAHVLTF.